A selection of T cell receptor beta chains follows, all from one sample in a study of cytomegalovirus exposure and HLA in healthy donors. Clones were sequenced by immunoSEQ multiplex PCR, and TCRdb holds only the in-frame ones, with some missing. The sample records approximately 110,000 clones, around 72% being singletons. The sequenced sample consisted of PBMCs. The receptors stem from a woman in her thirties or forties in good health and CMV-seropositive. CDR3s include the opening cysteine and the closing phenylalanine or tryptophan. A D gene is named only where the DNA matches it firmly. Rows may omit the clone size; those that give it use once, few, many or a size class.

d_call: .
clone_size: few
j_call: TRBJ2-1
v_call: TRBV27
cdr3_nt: TGTGCCAGCAGTTACGACGGGAAGGAGGTAAATGAGCAGTTCTTC
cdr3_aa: CASSYDGKEVNEQFF

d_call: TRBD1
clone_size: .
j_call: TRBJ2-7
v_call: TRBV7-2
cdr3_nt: TGTGCCAGCAGCTTAGACAGGGGCGAGCAGTACTTC
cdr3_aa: CASSLDRGEQYF

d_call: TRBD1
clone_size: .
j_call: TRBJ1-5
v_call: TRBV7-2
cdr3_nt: TGTGCCAGCAGCAACAAAGGGACAGGGGGATCAGGACAGCCCCAGCATTTT
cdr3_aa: CASSNKGTGGSGQPQHF

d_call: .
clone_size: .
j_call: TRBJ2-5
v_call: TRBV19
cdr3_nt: TGTGCCAGTAGTTTCCGGGACTCGTTCGTCGAGACCCAGTACTTC
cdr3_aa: CASSFRDSFVETQYF

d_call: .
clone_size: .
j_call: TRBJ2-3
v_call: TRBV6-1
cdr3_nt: TGTGCCAGCAGTGACTTTACCGAAACGGCAGATACGCAGTATTTT
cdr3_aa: CASSDFTETADTQYF

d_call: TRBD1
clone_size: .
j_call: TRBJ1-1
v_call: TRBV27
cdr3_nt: TGTGCCAGCAGTTTTTTGGACAGGGGCGCTGAAGCTTTCTTT
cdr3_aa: CASSFLDRGAEAFF

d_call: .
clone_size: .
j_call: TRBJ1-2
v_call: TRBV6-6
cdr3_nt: TGTGCCAGCAGTTACATCAGGGTCGGCTACACCTTC
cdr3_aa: CASSYIRVGYTF

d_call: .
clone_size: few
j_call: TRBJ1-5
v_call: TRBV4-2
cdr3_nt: TGTGCCAGCAGCCAAGATCTGACAGCTTGGGGAAATCAGCCCCAGCATTTT
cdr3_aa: CASSQDLTAWGNQPQHF

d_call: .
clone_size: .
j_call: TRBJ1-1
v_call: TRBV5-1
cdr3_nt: TGCGCCAGCAGCTCAGCCGGGTCCCAGTTCACTGAAGCTTTCTTT
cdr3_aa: CASSSAGSQFTEAFF

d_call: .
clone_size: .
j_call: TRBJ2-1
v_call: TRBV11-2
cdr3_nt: TGTGCCAGCAGCCTCCAGGGGACGTACAATGAGCAGTTCTTC
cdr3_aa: CASSLQGTYNEQFF

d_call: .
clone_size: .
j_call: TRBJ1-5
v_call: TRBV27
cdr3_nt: TGTGCCAGCTCGGAGGAGGGGTCTTATCAGCCCCAGCATTTT
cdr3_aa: CASSEEGSYQPQHF

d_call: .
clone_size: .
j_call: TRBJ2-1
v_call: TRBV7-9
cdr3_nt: TGTGCCAGCAGCTTAGGTACCCAGGGGAACAATGAGCAGTTCTTC
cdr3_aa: CASSLGTQGNNEQFF

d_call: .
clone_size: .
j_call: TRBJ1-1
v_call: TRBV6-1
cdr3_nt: TGTGCCAGCATGTTCGTTAAGAACACTGAAGCTTTCTTT
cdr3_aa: CASMFVKNTEAFF

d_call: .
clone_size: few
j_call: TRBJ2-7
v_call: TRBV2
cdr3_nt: TGTGCCAGCAGTGTAGAGCAGGGTTCGCTCGGGGAGCAGTACTTC
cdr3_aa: CASSVEQGSLGEQYF

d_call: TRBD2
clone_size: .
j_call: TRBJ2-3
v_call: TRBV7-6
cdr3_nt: TGTGCCAGCAGCAACAGCGGGGGGAGCACAGATACGCAGTATTTT
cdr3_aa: CASSNSGGSTDTQYF

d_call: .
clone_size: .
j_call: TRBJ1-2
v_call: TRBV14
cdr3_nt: TGTGCCAGCAGCCAAGGGACAGTCTATGGCTACACCTTC
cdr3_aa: CASSQGTVYGYTF

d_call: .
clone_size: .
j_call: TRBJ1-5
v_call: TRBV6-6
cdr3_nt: TGTGCCAGCAGTTACGGACAGTCCAATCAGCCCCAGCATTTT
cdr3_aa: CASSYGQSNQPQHF